This is a list of T cell receptor beta chains from one sample in a study of blood T cell repertoires in COVID-19. The table came from immunoSEQ multiplex PCR; TCRdb's copy has only in-frame clones and leaves some out. In the table there are fewer than 20,000 clones, around 92% of which are singletons. Sequencing input: peripheral blood. The receptor set was obtained from a human donor in a cohort sampled during active COVID-19. The CDR3 runs from the conserved cysteine through the conserved F or W. D genes are given only for firm matches. Size is stated for part of the rows, as once, few or many counts, or as a class when the clone is expanded.

clone_size	d_call	v_call	j_call	cdr3_nt	cdr3_aa
NA	NA	TRBV12-3/TRBV12-4	TRBJ2-2	TGTGCCAGCAGTTTGCCCCCGGGCGGGGAGCTGTTTTTT	CASSLPPGGELFF
NA	TRBD1	TRBV2	TRBJ1-6	TGTGCCAGCAGGACCACCCTTCGGGACAGGGGTTCCTATAATTCACCCCTCCACTTT	CASRTTLRDRGSYNSPLHF
NA	TRBD2	TRBV3-1/TRBV3-2	TRBJ2-7	TGTGCCAGCAGCCAAGGCCTGGTAGCGGGGGGCGTGGACGAGCAGTACTTC	CASSQGLVAGGVDEQYF
NA	TRBD1	TRBV11-3	TRBJ1-4	TGTGCCAGCAGCCCGGGACAGGGGGGAAGAGCTAATGAAAAACTGTTTTTT	CASSPGQGGRANEKLFF
NA	TRBD2	TRBV2	TRBJ2-2	TGTGCCAGCAGTGTTCTAGCGGGGCCCGGGGAGCTGTTTTTT	CASSVLAGPGELFF
NA	NA	TRBV29-1	TRBJ2-7	TGCAGCGTCCGAAGCTTGACTGGGTCCTACGAGCAGTACTTC	CSVRSLTGSYEQYF
once	NA	TRBV29-1	TRBJ2-1	TGCAGCGTGCGAGGACTCCGGAGCTCCTACAATGAGCAGTTCTTC	CSVRGLRSSYNEQFF
few	TRBD1	TRBV4-1	TRBJ1-2	TGCGCCAGCAGCCAGGAGGGACAGGGGGCAACGGGCTACACCTTC	CASSQEGQGATGYTF
NA	TRBD1	TRBV6-1	TRBJ2-6	TGTGCCAGCAGTGAAGTGGGGACAGGGGTTTCCGGGGCCAACGTCCTGACTTTC	CASSEVGTGVSGANVLTF
NA	NA	TRBV7-6	TRBJ2-5	TGTGCCAGCAGCTTAGGCGCCGTCCAAGAGACCCAGTACTTC	CASSLGAVQETQYF
NA	NA	TRBV11-2	TRBJ1-1	TGTGCCAGCAGCCCTGGCGGCCGGGGAGCTTTCTTT	CASSPGGRGAFF
medium-sized	NA	TRBV23-1	TRBJ1-2	TGCGCCAGCAGTCATCGTCTTTTTAAATCTAACTATGGCTACACCTTC	CASSHRLFKSNYGYTF
NA	NA	TRBV3-1/TRBV3-2	TRBJ2-7	TGTGCCAGCAGCCAAGACCAGGGTGGCGAGCAGTACTTC	CASSQDQGGEQYF
NA	NA	TRBV5-8	TRBJ2-3	TGTGCCAGCAGCTTGGGAGGCCGCGGGGATACGCAGTATTTT	CASSLGGRGDTQYF
NA	NA	TRBV19	TRBJ2-7	TGTGCCAGTAGTTTTCGACTATGGAACGAGCAGTACTTC	CASSFRLWNEQYF
NA	NA	TRBV6-6	TRBJ2-1	TGTGCCAGCAGTTACCCCCAGCGGCGCTTTAATGAGCAGTTCTTC	CASSYPQRRFNEQFF
NA	NA	TRBV19	TRBJ2-1	TGTGCCAGTAGTATAGTGCGGGGCAATGAGCAGTTCTTC	CASSIVRGNEQFF
NA	NA	TRBV4-3	TRBJ1-2	TGCGCCAGCAGCCGAACAGGGTCACGAGACGGCTACACCTTC	CASSRTGSRDGYTF
NA	NA	TRBV3-1/TRBV3-2	TRBJ2-2	TGTGCCAGCAGCCAAGACCGCGGGCGGCGGATCACCGGGGAGCTGTTTTTT	CASSQDRGRRITGELFF
NA	NA	TRBV7-3	TRBJ2-2	TGTGCCAGCAGCCCAGCGGGGACAGGAATGGGCGGGGAGCTGTTTTTT	CASSPAGTGMGGELFF
NA	TRBD1	TRBV5-4	TRBJ2-7	TGTGCCAGCAGCTTGGCGGGACAGGGAAGTCATGAGCAGTACTTC	CASSLAGQGSHEQYF
NA	TRBD1	TRBV7-8	TRBJ2-5	TGTGCCAGCAGCTTACAGGGGGCCATAACCCAGTACTTC	CASSLQGAITQYF
NA	TRBD1	TRBV7-9	TRBJ2-1	TGTGCCAGCAGCATCGCAGGGGGATCCTACAATGAGCAGTTCTTC	CASSIAGGSYNEQFF
NA	TRBD1	TRBV18	TRBJ2-7	TGTGCCAGCTCACCCGGGACAGGCTACGAGCAGTACTTC	CASSPGTGYEQYF
NA	TRBD1	TRBV25-1	TRBJ2-5	TGTGCCAGCAGTGAAATAGGGGACAGGGGGCTCAAGACCCAGTACTTC	CASSEIGDRGLKTQYF
NA	NA	TRBV19	TRBJ1-2	TGTGCCAGTAGTCGACAGCAAACTACTACGTATGGCTACACCTTC	CASSRQQTTTYGYTF
few	NA	TRBV11-2	TRBJ2-1	TGTGCCAGCAGCTCACTCGACGGACTAGAGCAGTTCTTC	CASSSLDGLEQFF
NA	NA	TRBV10-2	TRBJ2-2	TGCGCCAGCAGTGAGTCTCTCGGGAGAGTATCCGGGGAGCTGTTTTTT	CASSESLGRVSGELFF
NA	TRBD1	TRBV7-9	TRBJ1-2	TGTGCCAGCAGCCGCAGGGGGCCAGACCTTTCTAACTATGGCTACACCTTC	CASSRRGPDLSNYGYTF
once	NA	TRBV18	TRBJ2-5	TGTGCCAGCTCACCACTAGGCAGGGCAGGAGAGACCCAGTACTTC	CASSPLGRAGETQYF
once	NA	TRBV2	TRBJ1-2	TGTGCCAGCAGGGTGGGGTCGGGAGCCCCCTATGGCTACACCTTC	CASRVGSGAPYGYTF
NA	TRBD1	TRBV2	TRBJ2-7	TGTGCCAGCACCGGGACAGGGGGCGCCGAGCAGTACTTC	CASTGTGGAEQYF
NA	TRBD2	TRBV9	TRBJ2-1	TGTGCCAGCAGCGTAGGACTAGCGGGAGGGCCGACCTACAATGAGCAGTTCTTC	CASSVGLAGGPTYNEQFF
once	NA	TRBV19	TRBJ2-1	TGTGCCAGTAGGTACACACGGGTAGCCTACAATGAGCAGTTCTTC	CASRYTRVAYNEQFF
NA	TRBD1	TRBV19	TRBJ1-5	TGTGCCAGTAGTAGGGCTGGACAGGGAGATCAGCCCCAGCATTTT	CASSRAGQGDQPQHF
NA	TRBD2	TRBV5-4	TRBJ2-5	TGTGCCAGCAGCCTCGGGCGGGGGAACCAAGAGACCCAGTACTTC	CASSLGRGNQETQYF
NA	NA	TRBV29-1	TRBJ1-1	TGCAGCGTTGCTTACGGACAACTCGAGACTGAAGCTTTCTTT	CSVAYGQLETEAFF
NA	TRBD1	TRBV19	TRBJ2-7	TGTGCCAGTAGTGTCGGACAGGGCTACGAGCAGTACTTC	CASSVGQGYEQYF
NA	NA	TRBV7-2	TRBJ2-1	TGTGCCAGCAGCTTCAGGGGTTACGCCTACAATGAGCAGTTCTTC	CASSFRGYAYNEQFF
NA	TRBD1	TRBV30	TRBJ1-1	TGTGCCTGGAGACCAAAACAGGGGGCAGTCACTGAAGCTTTCTTT	CAWRPKQGAVTEAFF
NA	NA	TRBV7-2	TRBJ2-2	TGTGCCAGCAGCTTAGTGTTCGGGGGGCGCGGCGGGGAGCTGTTTTTT	CASSLVFGGRGGELFF
NA	TRBD2	TRBV29-1	TRBJ2-7	TGCAGCGCCCGAGAGGGAGGGCCCTACGAGCAGTACTTC	CSAREGGPYEQYF
NA	TRBD2	TRBV7-2	TRBJ2-7	TGTGCCAGCAGCTTAGAGGGAGCGGGGGGTTCCTACGAGCAGTACTTC	CASSLEGAGGSYEQYF
NA	NA	TRBV19	TRBJ2-2	TGTGCCAGTAGTAACAGACTAACCGGGGAGCTGTTTTTT	CASSNRLTGELFF
NA	NA	TRBV30	TRBJ1-1	TGTGCCTGGAGTGTACTACAGGTCAACACTGAAGCTTTCTTT	CAWSVLQVNTEAFF
NA	NA	TRBV9	TRBJ2-1	TGTGCCAGCAGCGTAGGTCTAGCAATCTCCTACAATGAGCAGTTCTTC	CASSVGLAISYNEQFF
NA	NA	TRBV4-3	TRBJ1-1	TGCGCCAGCAGCGAAGGGGCAGGTCGCGTTCCGAACACTGAAGCTTTCTTT	CASSEGAGRVPNTEAFF
NA	TRBD2	TRBV7-6	TRBJ2-5	TGTGCCAGCAGCTCCCGGGGCGGGAGGTTAGAGACCCAGTACTTC	CASSSRGGRLETQYF
NA	TRBD2	TRBV5-6	TRBJ2-5	TGTGCCAGCAGCTTCGGACTAGCGGGGGGTTCAGGGACCCAGTACTTC	CASSFGLAGGSGTQYF
NA	NA	TRBV3-1/TRBV3-2	TRBJ2-5	TGTGCCAGCAGCCCAGCGGGCCGGCAAGAGACCCAGTACTTC	CASSPAGRQETQYF
NA	NA	TRBV2	TRBJ1-6	TGTGCCAGCAGTGAAGGTCCAGTAAATTCACCCCTCCACTTT	CASSEGPVNSPLHF
NA	NA	TRBV9	TRBJ2-1	TGTGCCAGCAGCGTGTCCGGGGATACGGAGCAGTTCTTC	CASSVSGDTEQFF